These 30 T cell receptor beta chains came from one sample sequenced in a study of CXCR3-negative and CXCR3-positive naive CD8 T cells. Study-wide findings and caveats: The TRB CDR3s that CXCR3-positive naive cells carried were more hydrophobic than those of CXCR3-negative naive cells.

Libraries of TRB cDNA were made by 5' RACE and carried UMIs. TCRdb re-called the 5' RACE reads and gives one entry per CDR3 protein, without DNA. The ten top clones account for 0.59%, within a sample of 120,000 or so distinct CDR3 sequences. Antigen specificity for these receptors is unknown. Sequencing was done on a sample of naive CXCR3+ CD8+ T cells from blood. Stated subset: CD45RO-CCR7+CD27+CD95- naive CD8+ T cells expressing CXCR3 (TNR3+). The receptors come from a human donor in good health. Some clones in this sample may be carry-over from other donors' samples.

This sequence joins TRBV29-1 and TRBJ1-2. The CDR3 runs 14 residues. CDR1 and CDR2 from the germline V gene are SQVTM and ANQGSEA. The chain's CDR3 is CSARGGTSSGGYTF.

The chain combines TRBV5-6 with TRBJ2-1; with no DNA, the TCRdb D assignment of TRBD1 cannot be verified. This CDR3 is 13 amino acids long. CDR1 and CDR2 from the germline V gene are SGHDT and YYEEEE. CDR3 in amino acids: CASSFTGDGEQFF.

This rearrangement joins TRBV5-1 to TRBJ1-1; TCRdb indicates TRBD1, and absent DNA this call remains unverified. CDR1 and CDR2 (germline): SGHRS, YFSETQ. The CDR3 covers 15 residues. CDR3 protein: CASTLGQGRNTEAFF.

The chain joins TRBV7-9 to TRBJ2-1; TCRdb's D call of TRBD1 is untestable without DNA. The CDR3 spans 15 residues. Germline CDR1 is SEHNR and CDR2 is FQNEAQ (reference sequence). CDR3 region: CASSPPAGQANEQFF.

This chain joins TRBV2 and TRBJ1-6. The germline V gene encodes CDR1 SNHLY and CDR2 FYNNEI. The CDR3 is made up of 15 amino acids. The CDR3 sequence is CASSDESSYNSPLHF. Using reference TRBV2 and TRBJ1-6 for the parts outside the CDR3, the full variable domain is EPEVTQTPSHQVTQMGQEVILRCVPISNHLYFYWYRQILGQKVEFLVSFYNNEISEKSEIFDDQFSVERPDGSNFTLKIRSTKLEDSAMYFCASSDESSYNSPLHFGNGTRLTVT.

The rearrangement uses TRBV6-2 or TRBV6-3 and TRBJ2-2. Germline assignment: CDR1 MNHEY and CDR2 SVGEGT. The length of the CDR3 is 13 residues. CDR3 residues: CASSYEDTGELFF.

The chain employs TRBV7-2 and TRBJ1-6. CDR1 SGHTA and CDR2 FQGNSA come from the germline V gene. The CDR3 runs 15 residues. The chain's CDR3 is CASSQGFLVDSPLHF.

J is TRBJ2-5 and V is TRBV7-9. Germline lookup yields CDR1 SEHNR and CDR2 FQNEAQ (reference sequence). The CDR3 extends over 14 amino acids. This CDR3 is CASSAIKPEETQYF. Complete variable domain (other parts from reference TRBV7-9 and TRBJ2-5): DTGVSQNPRHKITKRGQNVTFRCDPISEHNRLYWYRQTLGQGPEFLTYFQNEAQLEKSRLLSDRFSAERPKGSFSTLEIQRTEQGDSAMYLCASSAIKPEETQYFGPGTRLLVL.

This chain joins TRBV12-5 and TRBJ2-7; the D call of TRBD1 rests on TCRdb alone, since no DNA is present to check it. This CDR3 is 14 amino acids long. CDR1 LGHNT and CDR2 FRNRAP come from the germline V gene. The CDR3 loop reads CATDRAGNPYEQYF.

This rearrangement joins TRBV4-1 to TRBJ2-3. CDR1 and CDR2 from the germline V gene are MGHRA and YSYEKL. The CDR3 loop spans 16 amino acids. CDR3 amino acids: CASSGRHSTSTDTQYF.

V and J are TRBV7-9 and TRBJ2-3; the TCRdb call, TRBD2, lacks DNA for checking. CDR3 length: 15 amino acids. From germline, CDR1 is SEHNR and CDR2 FQNEAQ (reference sequence). The CDR3 region is CASSSAGRSTDTQYF. Full variable domain (outside the CDR3, taken from reference TRBV7-9 and TRBJ2-3): DTGVSQNPRHKITKRGQNVTFRCDPISEHNRLYWYRQTLGQGPEFLTYFQNEAQLEKSRLLSDRFSAERPKGSFSTLEIQRTEQGDSAMYLCASSSAGRSTDTQYFGPGTRLTVL.

V and J are TRBV29-1 and TRBJ1-2; the D call of TRBD1 rests on TCRdb alone, since no DNA is present to check it. Germline-derived CDR1 and CDR2 are SQVTM and ANQGSEA. The CDR3 is 15 amino acids. The CDR3 is CSVSRNIQGTDGYTF.

This chain connects TRBV12-3 or TRBV12-4 to TRBJ2-7; TCRdb names TRBD2, which stays unverified in the absence of DNA. The CDR3 covers 16 residues. The CDR3 sequence: CASSLWPSGEQGEQYF.

The chain joins TRBV15 to TRBJ2-3; TCRdb calls TRBD1, which cannot be checked without DNA. The CDR3 spans 14 residues. Per germline, CDR1 LNHNV and CDR2 YYDKDF (reference sequence). CDR3 sequence reads: CATKEGQAGDTQYF.

The V and J genes are TRBV5-1 and TRBJ1-1. Germline values: CDR1 SGHRS, CDR2 YFSETQ. CDR3 length equals 15 residues. The CDR3 loop is CASSWDGVGTTEAFF.

The gene calls are TRBV9 and TRBJ1-6. CDR1 and CDR2 (germline): SGDLS, YYNGEE. The CDR3 sequence is 12 residues long. The CDR3 spells CASSVGSSPLHF. The full variable domain, its missing parts supplied by reference TRBV9 and TRBJ1-6, is DSGVTQTPKHLITATGQRVTLRCSPRSGDLSVYWYQQSLDQGLQFLIQYYNGEERAKGNILERFSAQQFPDLHSELNLSSLELGDSALYFCASSVGSSPLHFGNGTRLTVT.

This chain connects TRBV2 to TRBJ1-2; TCRdb gives TRBD1 as the D gene, but with no DNA this cannot be confirmed. Per germline, CDR1 SNHLY and CDR2 FYNNEI. This CDR3 is built from 15 residues. The CDR3: CASSEQDSTYYGYTF.

J is TRBJ1-1 and V is TRBV4-3. CDR1 is LGHNA, CDR2 YSLEER, per germline. The CDR3 is 17 residues long. The CDR3 reads CASSQRLARYRVTEAFF.

The chain uses TRBV6-2 or TRBV6-3 and TRBJ2-7. Germline V gene lookup returns CDR1 MNHEY and CDR2 SVGEGT. CDR3 length: 12 amino acids. The CDR3 here is CASSRFVWEQYF.

The rearrangement joins TRBV4-1 to TRBJ1-5; as DNA is missing, the TRBD1 call by TCRdb cannot be tested. The CDR3 contains 16 residues. CDR1 MGHRA and CDR2 YSYEKL come from the germline V gene. The CDR3 loop is CASSQVGQGYSQPQHF.

The chain recombines TRBV19 with TRBJ2-3; the D gene TCRdb calls, TRBD2, cannot be checked with no DNA. CDR3 size: 16 residues. The V gene's germline CDR1 is LNHDA and CDR2 SQIVND (reference sequence). The CDR3 region is CASSITSGGSTDTQYF.

The V call is TRBV6-5, the J call TRBJ1-1; TCRdb indicates TRBD1, and absent DNA this call remains unverified. Looked up from germline, CDR1 is MNHEY and CDR2 is SVGAGI. The CDR3 has 14 residues. This CDR3 reads CASSYRDGNTEAFF.

The rearrangement uses TRBV5-1 and TRBJ2-2; the TRBD1 assignment by TCRdb is unverifiable without DNA. CDR3 length: 16 amino acids. CDR1 SGHRS and CDR2 YFSETQ come from the germline V gene. The CDR3 loop is CASSSPGGIDTGELFF.

J is TRBJ1-1 and V is TRBV3-1; without DNA, the TCRdb call of TRBD1 cannot be checked. The CDR3 runs to 16 residues. Germline-derived CDR1 and CDR2 are LGHDT and YNNKEL (reference sequence). CDR3 protein: CASSQGDTFGPAGAFF.

The chain links TRBV7-8 to TRBJ2-3; TCRdb gives TRBD2 as the D gene, but with no DNA this cannot be confirmed. Per germline, CDR1 SGHVS and CDR2 FQNEAQ. CDR3 size: 16 residues. This CDR3 is CASTPEGGVQEDTQYF. Together with reference TRBV7-8 and TRBJ2-3, the CDR3 gives the full variable domain: GAGVSQSPRYKVAKRGQDVALRCDPISGHVSLFWYQQALGQGPEFLTYFQNEAQLDKSGLPSDRFFAERPEGSVSTLKIQRTQQEDSAVYLCASTPEGGVQEDTQYFGPGTRLTVL.

The chain uses TRBV29-1 and TRBJ2-1; there is no DNA to check the TCRdb D call of TRBD2. CDR1 and CDR2 (germline): SQVTM, ANQGSEA. The CDR3 totals 15 residues. CDR3 protein: CSVLQEVGSYNEQFF.

The rearrangement joins TRBV29-1 to TRBJ2-6; TCRdb indicates TRBD1, and absent DNA this call remains unverified. This CDR3 is 18 amino acids long. Germline lookup yields CDR1 SQVTM and CDR2 ANQGSEA. The CDR3: CSVEELATGVSGANVLTF.

The CDR3 sequence is CASGDGYYGYTF. The chain carries TRBV19 and TRBJ1-2. CDR3 length equals 12 residues. Germline V gene sequence: CDR1 LNHDA, CDR2 SQIVND (reference sequence).

This sequence joins TRBV29-1 and TRBJ1-2; no DNA is available, so the TRBD1 call from TCRdb remains unchecked. The CDR3 contains 14 residues. Germline V gene lookup returns CDR1 SQVTM and CDR2 ANQGSEA. This CDR3 is CSVPGQGYNYGYTF.

The chain carries TRBV20-1 and TRBJ2-1. Germline V gene sequence: CDR1 DFQATT, CDR2 SNEGSKA (reference sequence). The CDR3 extends over 12 amino acids. The CDR3 reads CSARDLGDEQFF.